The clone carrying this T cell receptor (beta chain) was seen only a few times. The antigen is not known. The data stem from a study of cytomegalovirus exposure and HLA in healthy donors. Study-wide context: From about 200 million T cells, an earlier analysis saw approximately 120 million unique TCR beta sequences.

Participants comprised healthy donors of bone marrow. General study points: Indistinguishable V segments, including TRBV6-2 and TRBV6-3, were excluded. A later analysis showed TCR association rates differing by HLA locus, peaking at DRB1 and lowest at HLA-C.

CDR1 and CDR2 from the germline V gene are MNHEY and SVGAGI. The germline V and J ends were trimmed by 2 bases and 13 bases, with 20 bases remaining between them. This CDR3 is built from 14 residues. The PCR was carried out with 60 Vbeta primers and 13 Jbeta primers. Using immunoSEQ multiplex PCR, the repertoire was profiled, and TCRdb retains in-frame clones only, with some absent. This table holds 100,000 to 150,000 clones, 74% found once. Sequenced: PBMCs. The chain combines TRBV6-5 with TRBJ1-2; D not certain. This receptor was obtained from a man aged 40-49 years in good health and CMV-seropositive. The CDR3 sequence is CASSYEQSPWLLTF. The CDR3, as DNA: TGTGCCAGCAGTTACGAACAATCCCCATGGCTCCTCACCTTC.